The rows below give T cell receptor beta chains drawn from one sample of a study of T cells after yellow fever vaccination. TCRdb re-derived calls from the 5' RACE reads in MiXCR, one entry per CDR3 protein. Of about 260,000 distinct CDR3 sequences detected, under 15% appear once; the ten largest clones hold around 0.55%. The sequences come from CD4+ T cells sorted from PBMCs, collected 45 days after the yellow fever booster vaccination. The receptors derive from a man younger than 40 who received the YFV17D yellow fever vaccine. CDR3s include the opening cysteine and the closing phenylalanine or tryptophan. A D gene is named only where the DNA matches it firmly. Clone size is stated in some rows and not others, as once, few, many or a class when expanded.

>TRBJ2-5|many|.|TRBV6-2/TRBV6-3
CASSYSSLATVSETQYF
TGTGCCAGCAGTTACTCGTCCTTAGCGACAGTGTCGGAGACCCAGTACTTC
>TRBJ1-2|.|.|TRBV7-8
CASSLPTQNYGYTF
TGTGCCAGCAGCTTACCCACACAGAACTATGGCTACACCTTC
>TRBJ2-7|few|TRBD2|TRBV5-1
CASSLSLAGGGMTSYEQYF
TGCGCCAGCAGCTTGTCTCTAGCGGGAGGAGGAATGACATCCTACGAGCAGTACTTC
>TRBJ2-1|.|TRBD2|TRBV7-3
CASSLMAGDYNEQFF
TGTGCCAGCAGCTTAATGGCGGGAGACTACAATGAGCAGTTCTTC
>TRBJ2-7|few|TRBD2|TRBV4-3
CASSQDRAGGPGIPYEQYF
TGCGCCAGCAGCCAAGATCGGGCGGGAGGGCCAGGAATCCCCTACGAGCAGTACTTC
>TRBJ2-3|.|.|TRBV29-1
CSVGGTITDTQYF
TGCAGCGTTGGGGGGACAATCACAGATACGCAGTATTTT
>TRBJ2-5|.|TRBD1|TRBV20-1
CSALRTGKETQYF
TGCAGTGCCCTTCGGACAGGCAAGGAGACCCAGTACTTC
>TRBJ2-1|.|TRBD2|TRBV20-1
CSARNLGTSGSRSSYNEQFF
TGCAGTGCTAGAAATCTTGGGACTAGCGGGAGCCGGAGCTCCTACAATGAGCAGTTCTTC
>TRBJ1-1|few|TRBD1|TRBV2
CASSPTGGVEAFF
TGTGCCAGCAGCCCCACAGGGGGAGTTGAAGCTTTCTTT
>TRBJ2-1|few|.|TRBV11-2
CASSLEWTAYNEQFF
TGTGCCAGCAGCTTAGAGTGGACAGCTTACAATGAGCAGTTCTTC
>TRBJ2-7|few|TRBD2|TRBV2
CARGTSGVTTYEQYF
TGTGCCCGAGGGACTAGCGGAGTCACTACTTACGAGCAGTACTTC